This T cell receptor (beta chain) was sequenced in a study of HIV-infected patients and healthy controls. This clonotype has a count of ten or more. Its matching antigen is unknown. Study-level results: Diversity differences between study cohorts were not due to their slight age and sex differences.

About 500 ng RNA was reverse transcribed with alpha and beta constant-region primers. Each of the alpha and beta chains got its own library through chain-specific third strand synthesis with indices. TCRdb reanalysed the 5' RACE reads using MiXCR and keeps one entry per CDR3 protein. The repertoire includes roughly 14,000 distinct CDR3 sequences, approximately 12% of them detected once, and roughly 39% sits in the top ten. Roughly three months, about 14 weeks, into antiretroviral therapy, follow-up blood was collected. Whole blood was used without fractionation, so all unsorted peripheral T cells were included. Material: blood, obtained during antiretroviral therapy. This receptor was obtained from an adult with HIV infection. The donor label of this sample is uncertain.

The CDR3 DNA reads as TGCAGCGTCAAAGGGACAGGTGGGCCCTACAATGAGCAGTTCTTC. Its translation: CSVKGTGGPYNEQFF. The chain carries TRBV29-1 and TRBJ2-1; 8 nucleotides agree with TRBD1. V was clipped by 6 bases and J by 2 bases; unmatched bases: 9. The CDR3 is 15 residues long. Germline loops: CDR1 SQVTM, CDR2 ANQGSEA.